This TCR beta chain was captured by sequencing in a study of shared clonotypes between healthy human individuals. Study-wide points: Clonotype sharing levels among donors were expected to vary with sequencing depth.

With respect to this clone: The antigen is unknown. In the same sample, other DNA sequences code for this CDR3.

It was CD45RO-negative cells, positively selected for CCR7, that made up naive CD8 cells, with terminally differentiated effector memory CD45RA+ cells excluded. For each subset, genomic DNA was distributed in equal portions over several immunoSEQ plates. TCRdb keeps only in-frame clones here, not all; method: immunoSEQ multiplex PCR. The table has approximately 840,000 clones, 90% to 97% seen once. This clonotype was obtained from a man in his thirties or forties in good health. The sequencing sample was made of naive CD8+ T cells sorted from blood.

The CDR3 sequence is CASSRTGNEQFF. The CDR3 bases are TGTGCCAGCAGCCGGACAGGGAATGAGCAGTTCTTC. This chain joins TRBV11-2 and TRBJ2-1; 8 nucleotides line up with TRBD1. The CDR3 runs 12 residues. With V trimmed by 5 bases and J by 7 bases, 1 base remained unmatched. Germline V lookup: CDR1 SGHAT, CDR2 FQNNGV.